Sequencing of this T cell receptor beta chain was carried out in a study of cytomegalovirus exposure and HLA in healthy donors. Germline-derived CDR1 and CDR2 are MNHEY and SVGAGI. CDR3 size: 15 residues. V was trimmed by 10 bases and J by 0 bases, leaving 15 bases between them. Measured with immunoSEQ multiplex PCR; TCRdb has only the in-frame clones, and not every one. Of approximately 300,000 clones in the sample, about nine tenths are singletons; the top ten hold 0.84%. The donors were in the roughly 130-subject validation cohort, distinct from the approximately 670-subject first cohort. This TCR was recovered from a woman aged 18 to 35 in good health and CMV-seronegative. The V and J genes are TRBV6-5 and TRBJ2-2; possible D gene TRBD2, 6 bases. The sample was PBMCs. In DNA, the CDR3 is TGTGCCACCGCCCGGGAGACAACGAACACCGGGGAGCTGTTTTTT. Residues: CATARETTNTGELFF.